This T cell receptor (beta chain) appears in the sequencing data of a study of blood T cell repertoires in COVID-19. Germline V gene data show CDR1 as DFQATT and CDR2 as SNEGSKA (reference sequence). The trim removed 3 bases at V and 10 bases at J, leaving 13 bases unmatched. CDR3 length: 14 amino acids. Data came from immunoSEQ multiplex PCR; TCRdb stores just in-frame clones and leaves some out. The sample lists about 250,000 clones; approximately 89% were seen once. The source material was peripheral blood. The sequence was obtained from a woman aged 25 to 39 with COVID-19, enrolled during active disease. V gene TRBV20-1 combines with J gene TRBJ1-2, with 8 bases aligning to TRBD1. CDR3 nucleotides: TGCAGTGCTAGTTGGACAGGGCCTCAAGGAGACTACACCTTC. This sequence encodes CSASWTGPQGDYTF.